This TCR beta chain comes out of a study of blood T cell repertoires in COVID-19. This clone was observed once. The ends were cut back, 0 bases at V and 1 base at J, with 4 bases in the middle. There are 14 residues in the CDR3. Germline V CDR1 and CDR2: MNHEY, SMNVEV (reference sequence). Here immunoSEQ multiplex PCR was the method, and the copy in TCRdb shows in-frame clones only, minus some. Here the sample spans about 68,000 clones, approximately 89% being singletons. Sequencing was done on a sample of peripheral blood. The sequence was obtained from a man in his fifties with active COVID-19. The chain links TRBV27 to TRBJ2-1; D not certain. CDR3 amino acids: CASSLSESYNEQFF. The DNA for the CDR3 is TGTGCCAGCAGTTTATCAGAGTCCTACAATGAGCAGTTCTTC.